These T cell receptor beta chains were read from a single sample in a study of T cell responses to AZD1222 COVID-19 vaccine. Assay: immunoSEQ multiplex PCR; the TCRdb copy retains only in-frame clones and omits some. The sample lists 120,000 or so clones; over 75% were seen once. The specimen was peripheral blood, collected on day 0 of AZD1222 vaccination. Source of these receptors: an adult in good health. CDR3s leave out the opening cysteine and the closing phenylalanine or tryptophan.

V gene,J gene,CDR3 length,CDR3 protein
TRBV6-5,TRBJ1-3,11,ASSYTPADTIY
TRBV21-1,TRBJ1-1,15,ASSKFRDGQNHTEAF
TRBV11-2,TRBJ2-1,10,ASSWTINEQF
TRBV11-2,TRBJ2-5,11,ASSNELQETQY
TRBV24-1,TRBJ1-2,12,ATSEGGQNYGYT
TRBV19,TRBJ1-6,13,ASSQPTPSASPLH
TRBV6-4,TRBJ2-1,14,ASSDTTSGSGNEQF
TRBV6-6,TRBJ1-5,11,ASNPVVNQPQH
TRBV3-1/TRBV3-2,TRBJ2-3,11,ASYLAGTDTQY
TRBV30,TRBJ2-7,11,AWNRGLTYEQY
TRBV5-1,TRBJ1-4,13,ASRSGGATNEKLF
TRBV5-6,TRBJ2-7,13,ASSLGTGASYEQY
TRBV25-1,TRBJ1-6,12,ASSESGDSSPLH
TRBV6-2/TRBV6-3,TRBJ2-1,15,ASSQNPPGSSYNEQF
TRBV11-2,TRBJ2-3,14,ASSLGGLSSTDTQY
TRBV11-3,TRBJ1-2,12,ASSKPGLNYGYT
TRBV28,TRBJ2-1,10,ASSTTDGEQF
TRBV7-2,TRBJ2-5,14,ASSLLPGGFAETQY
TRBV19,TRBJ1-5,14,ASSMLNKGSNQPQH
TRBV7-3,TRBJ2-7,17,ASSPHSGLAGGRGYEQY
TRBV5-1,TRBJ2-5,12,ASSLGPIQETQY
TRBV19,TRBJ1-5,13,ASSMGTLGVQPQH
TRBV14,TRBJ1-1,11,ASGLTMNTEAF
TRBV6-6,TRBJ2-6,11,ASSQPGANVLT
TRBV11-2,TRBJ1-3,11,ASSFEGRNTIY
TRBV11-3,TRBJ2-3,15,ASSQGLAGISTDTQY
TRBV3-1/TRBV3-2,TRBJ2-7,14,ASSAVLQGLSPEQY
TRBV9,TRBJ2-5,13,ASSLTFGAEETQY
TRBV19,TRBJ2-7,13,ASMKRSSTTYEQY
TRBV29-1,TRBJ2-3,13,SGGEDALRADTQY
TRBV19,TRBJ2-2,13,ASKLGRPNTGELF
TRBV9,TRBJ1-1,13,ASSTAQGVDTEAF
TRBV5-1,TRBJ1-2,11,ASSSGQAYGYT
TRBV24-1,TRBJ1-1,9,ATPTGGKAF
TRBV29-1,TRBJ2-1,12,SVEKAGADNEQF
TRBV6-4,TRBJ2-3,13,ASSDSTSGGDTQY
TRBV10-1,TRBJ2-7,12,AIIPPTSVDEQY
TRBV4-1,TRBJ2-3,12,ASSPTSGTDTQY
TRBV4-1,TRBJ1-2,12,ASSQTSENYGYT
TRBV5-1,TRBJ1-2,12,ASSTRTYSYGYT
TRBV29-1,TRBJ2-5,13,SALPQRGKLETQY
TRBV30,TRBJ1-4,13,AWSVGGTVGEKLF
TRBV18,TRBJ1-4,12,ASSPPGFSEKLF
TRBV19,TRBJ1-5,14,ASSPTGLPSNQPQH
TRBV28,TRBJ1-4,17,ASSLWTGTGGGTNEKLF
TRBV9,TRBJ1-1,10,ASSLAGGEAF
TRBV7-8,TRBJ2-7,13,ASSLEAELSYEQY
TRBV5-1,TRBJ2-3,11,ASSWGTQDTQY
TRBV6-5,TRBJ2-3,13,ASGIGRREGRTQY
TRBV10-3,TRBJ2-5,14,AISPGLAGAKETQY
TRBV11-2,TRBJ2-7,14,ASSLGDPGVAYEQY
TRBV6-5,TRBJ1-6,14,ASSYIRGQGNSPLH
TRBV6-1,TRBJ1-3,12,ASSEMTSGNTIY
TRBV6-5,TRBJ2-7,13,ASSYRDAGSYEQY
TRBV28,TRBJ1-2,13,ASTQPGTGFYGYT